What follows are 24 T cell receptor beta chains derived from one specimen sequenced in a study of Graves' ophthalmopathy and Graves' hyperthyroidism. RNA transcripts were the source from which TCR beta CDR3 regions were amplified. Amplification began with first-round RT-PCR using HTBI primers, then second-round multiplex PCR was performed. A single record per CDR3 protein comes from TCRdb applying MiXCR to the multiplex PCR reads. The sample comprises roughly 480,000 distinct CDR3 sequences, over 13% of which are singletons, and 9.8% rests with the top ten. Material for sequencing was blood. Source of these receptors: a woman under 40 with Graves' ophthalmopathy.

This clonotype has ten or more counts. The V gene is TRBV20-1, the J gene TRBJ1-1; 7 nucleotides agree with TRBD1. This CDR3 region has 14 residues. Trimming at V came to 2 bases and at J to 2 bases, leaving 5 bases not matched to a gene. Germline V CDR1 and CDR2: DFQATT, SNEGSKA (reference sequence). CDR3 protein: CSARRQGANTEAFF. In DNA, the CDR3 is TGCAGTGCTAGAAGACAGGGCGCCAACACTGAAGCTTTCTTT.

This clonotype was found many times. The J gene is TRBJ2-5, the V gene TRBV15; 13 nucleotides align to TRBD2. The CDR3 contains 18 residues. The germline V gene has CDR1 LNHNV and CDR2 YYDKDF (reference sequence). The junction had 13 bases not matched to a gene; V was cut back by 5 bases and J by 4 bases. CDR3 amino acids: CATSGGLAGEFRIETQYF. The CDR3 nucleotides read TGTGCCACCAGCGGCGGACTAGCGGGAGAGTTCCGTATAGAGACCCAGTACTTC.

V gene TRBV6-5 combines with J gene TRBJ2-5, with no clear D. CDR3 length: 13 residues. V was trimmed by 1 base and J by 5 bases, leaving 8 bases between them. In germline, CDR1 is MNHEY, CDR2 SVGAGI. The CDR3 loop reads CASSYFPWETQYF. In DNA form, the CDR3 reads TGTGCCAGCAGTTACTTTCCTTGGGAGACCCAGTACTTC.

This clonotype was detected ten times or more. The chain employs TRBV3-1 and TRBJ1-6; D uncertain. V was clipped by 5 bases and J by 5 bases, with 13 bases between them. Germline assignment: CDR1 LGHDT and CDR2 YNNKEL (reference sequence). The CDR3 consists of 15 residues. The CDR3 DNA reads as TGTGCCAGCAGCGTCACGCGAGAGGATAATTCACCCCTCCACTTT. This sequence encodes CASSVTREDNSPLHF.

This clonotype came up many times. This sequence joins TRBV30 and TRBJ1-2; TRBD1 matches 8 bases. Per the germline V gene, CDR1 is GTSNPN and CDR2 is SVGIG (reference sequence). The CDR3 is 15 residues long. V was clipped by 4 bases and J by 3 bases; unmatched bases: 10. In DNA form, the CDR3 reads TGTGCCTGGATGGACAGGGATCGTCCCGACTATGGCTACACCTTC. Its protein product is CAWMDRDRPDYGYTF.

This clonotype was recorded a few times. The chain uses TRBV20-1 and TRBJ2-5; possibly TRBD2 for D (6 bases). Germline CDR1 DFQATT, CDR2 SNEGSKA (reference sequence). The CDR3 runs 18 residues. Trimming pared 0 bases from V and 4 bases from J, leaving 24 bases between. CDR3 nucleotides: TGCAGTGCTAGAGACCCGGGACTGGCGAGGCGGCCTGGAGAGACCCAGTACTTC. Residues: CSARDPGLARRPGETQYF.

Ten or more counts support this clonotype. As DNA, the CDR3 is TGTGCCAGCAGCTGGGGGGGAACTCTCAATCAGCCCCAGCATTTT. Translated: CASSWGGTLNQPQHF. The rearrangement links TRBV7-8 to TRBJ1-5, with D possibly matching TRBD1 (5 bases). The CDR3 has 15 residues. With 4 bases removed from V and 3 bases from J, the gap between germline ends came to 13 bases. Looked up from germline, CDR1 is SGHVS and CDR2 is FQNEAQ.

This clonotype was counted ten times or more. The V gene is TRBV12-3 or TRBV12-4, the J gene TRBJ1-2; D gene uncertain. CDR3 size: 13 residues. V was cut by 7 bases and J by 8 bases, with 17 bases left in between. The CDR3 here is CASTAHRYGGYTF. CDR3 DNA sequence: TGTGCCAGCACAGCTCACAGATACGGGGGCTACACCTTC.

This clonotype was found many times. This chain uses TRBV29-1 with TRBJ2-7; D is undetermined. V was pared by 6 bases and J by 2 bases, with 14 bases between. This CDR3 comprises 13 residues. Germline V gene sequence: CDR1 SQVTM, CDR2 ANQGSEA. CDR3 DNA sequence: TGCAGCGTCCTCATCCCTGGGGCCTACGAGCAGTACTTC. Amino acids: CSVLIPGAYEQYF.

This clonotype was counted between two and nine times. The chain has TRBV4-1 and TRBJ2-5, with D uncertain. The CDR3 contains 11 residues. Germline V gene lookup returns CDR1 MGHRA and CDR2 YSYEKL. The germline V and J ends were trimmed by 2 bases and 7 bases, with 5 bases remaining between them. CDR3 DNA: TGCGCCAGCAGCCAATTTGGGACCCAGTACTTC. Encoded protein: CASSQFGTQYF.

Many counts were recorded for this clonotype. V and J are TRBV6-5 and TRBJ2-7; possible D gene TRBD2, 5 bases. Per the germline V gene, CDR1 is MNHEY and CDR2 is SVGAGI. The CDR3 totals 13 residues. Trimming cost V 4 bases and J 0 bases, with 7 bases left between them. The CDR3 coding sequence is TGTGCCAGCAGTTCCGGGGTCTCCTACGAGCAGTACTTC. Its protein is CASSSGVSYEQYF.

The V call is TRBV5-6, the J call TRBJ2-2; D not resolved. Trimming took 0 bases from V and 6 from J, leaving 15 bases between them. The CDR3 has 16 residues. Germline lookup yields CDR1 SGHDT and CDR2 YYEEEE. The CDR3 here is CASSLAVRVQSGELFF. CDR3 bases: TGTGCCAGCAGCTTGGCCGTGAGAGTACAATCCGGGGAGCTGTTTTTT.

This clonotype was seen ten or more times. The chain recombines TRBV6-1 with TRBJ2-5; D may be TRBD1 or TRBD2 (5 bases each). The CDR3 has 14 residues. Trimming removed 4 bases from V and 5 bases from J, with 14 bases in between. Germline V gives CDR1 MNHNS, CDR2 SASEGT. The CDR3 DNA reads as TGTGCCAGCAGTGCGGCAGGGCGAGGGGAGACCCAGTACTTC. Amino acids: CASSAAGRGETQYF.

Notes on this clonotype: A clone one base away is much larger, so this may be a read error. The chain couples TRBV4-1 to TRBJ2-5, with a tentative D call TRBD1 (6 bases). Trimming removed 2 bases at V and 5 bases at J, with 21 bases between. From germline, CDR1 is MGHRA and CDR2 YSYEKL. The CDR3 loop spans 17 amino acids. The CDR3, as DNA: TGCGCCAGCAGCCAAAAACCCCCGGGACACGTACATGAGACCCAGTACTTC. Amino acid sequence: CASSQKPPGHVHETQYF.

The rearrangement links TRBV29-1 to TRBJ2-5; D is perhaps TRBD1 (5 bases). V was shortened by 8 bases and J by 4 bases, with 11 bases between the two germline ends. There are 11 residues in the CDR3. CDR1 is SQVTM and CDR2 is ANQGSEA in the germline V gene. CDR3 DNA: TGCAGCATCCCCCAGGGAGAGACCCAGTACTTC. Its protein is CSIPQGETQYF.

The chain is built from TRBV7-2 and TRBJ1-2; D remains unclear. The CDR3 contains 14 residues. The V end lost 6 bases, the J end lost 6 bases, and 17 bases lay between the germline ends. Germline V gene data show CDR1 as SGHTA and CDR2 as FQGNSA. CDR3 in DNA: TGTGCCAGCAGATACAGCGCCCGTATCGATGGCTACACCTTC. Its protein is CASRYSARIDGYTF.

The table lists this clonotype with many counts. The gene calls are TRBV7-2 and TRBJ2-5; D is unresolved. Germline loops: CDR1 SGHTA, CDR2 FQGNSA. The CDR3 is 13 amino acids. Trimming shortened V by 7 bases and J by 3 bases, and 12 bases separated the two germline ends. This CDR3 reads CASTVGPEETQYF. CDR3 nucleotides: TGTGCCAGCACTGTAGGACCTGAAGAGACCCAGTACTTC.

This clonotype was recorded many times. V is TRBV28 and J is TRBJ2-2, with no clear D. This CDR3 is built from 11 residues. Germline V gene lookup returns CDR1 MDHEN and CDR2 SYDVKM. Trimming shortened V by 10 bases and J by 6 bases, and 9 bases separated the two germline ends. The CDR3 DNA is TGTGCCATCAAGAGGCCCGGGGAGCTGTTTTTT. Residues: CAIKRPGELFF.

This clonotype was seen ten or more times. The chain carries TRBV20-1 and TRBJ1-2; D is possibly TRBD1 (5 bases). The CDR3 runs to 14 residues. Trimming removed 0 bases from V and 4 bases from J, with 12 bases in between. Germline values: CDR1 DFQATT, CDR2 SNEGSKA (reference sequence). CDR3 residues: CSARDLAQVYGYTF. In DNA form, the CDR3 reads TGCAGTGCTAGAGATCTGGCACAGGTCTATGGCTACACCTTC.

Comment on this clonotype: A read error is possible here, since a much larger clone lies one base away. The CDR3 protein is CASSLGSGGEVGYGYTF. DNA of the CDR3: TGCGCCAGCAGCTTGGGGTCAGGGGGCGAAGTCGGCTATGGCTACACCTTC. The V call is TRBV5-1, the J call TRBJ1-2; TRBD1 agrees at 8 bases. CDR3 length: 17 amino acids. The germline V gene has CDR1 SGHRS and CDR2 YFSETQ. With V trimmed by 0 bases and J by 4 bases, 11 bases remained unmatched.

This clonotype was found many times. CDR3 amino acids: CASTVIGDNQPQHF. In nucleotides, the CDR3 is TGTGCCAGCACTGTAATAGGCGACAATCAGCCCCAGCATTTT. The chain recombines TRBV6-1 with TRBJ1-5; D gene uncertain. The V end lost 7 bases, the J end lost 3 bases, and 13 bases lay between the germline ends. The germline V gene encodes CDR1 MNHNS and CDR2 SASEGT. The CDR3 loop spans 14 amino acids.

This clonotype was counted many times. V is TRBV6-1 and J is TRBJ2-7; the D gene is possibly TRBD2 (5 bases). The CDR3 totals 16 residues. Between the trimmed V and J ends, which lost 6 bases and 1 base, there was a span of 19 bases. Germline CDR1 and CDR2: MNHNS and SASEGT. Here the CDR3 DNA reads TGTGCCAGCAGGCCGCCCTACTCCGGGATGTCCTACGAGCAGTACTTC. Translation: CASRPPYSGMSYEQYF.

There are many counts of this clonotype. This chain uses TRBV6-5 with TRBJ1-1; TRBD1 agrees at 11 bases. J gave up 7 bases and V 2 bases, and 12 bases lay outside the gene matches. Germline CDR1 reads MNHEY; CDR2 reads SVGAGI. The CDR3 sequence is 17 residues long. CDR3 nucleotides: TGTGCCAGCAGTTACGTCGGGTGGGGACAGGGGGTTCGTGAAGCTTTCTTT. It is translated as CASSYVGWGQGVREAFF.

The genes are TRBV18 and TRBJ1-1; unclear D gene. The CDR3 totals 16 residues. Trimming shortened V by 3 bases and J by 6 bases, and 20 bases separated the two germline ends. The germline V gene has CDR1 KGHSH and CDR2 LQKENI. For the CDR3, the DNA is TGTGCCAGCTCACCCTCCCGGACGCCGGACGACGCTGAAGCTTTCTTT. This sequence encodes CASSPSRTPDDAEAFF. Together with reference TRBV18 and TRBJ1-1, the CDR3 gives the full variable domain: NAGVMQNPRHLVRRRGQEARLRCSPMKGHSHVYWYRQLPEEGLKFMVYLQKENIIDESGMPKERFSAEFPKEGPSILRIQQVVRGDSAAYFCASSPSRTPDDAEAFFGQGTRLTVV.